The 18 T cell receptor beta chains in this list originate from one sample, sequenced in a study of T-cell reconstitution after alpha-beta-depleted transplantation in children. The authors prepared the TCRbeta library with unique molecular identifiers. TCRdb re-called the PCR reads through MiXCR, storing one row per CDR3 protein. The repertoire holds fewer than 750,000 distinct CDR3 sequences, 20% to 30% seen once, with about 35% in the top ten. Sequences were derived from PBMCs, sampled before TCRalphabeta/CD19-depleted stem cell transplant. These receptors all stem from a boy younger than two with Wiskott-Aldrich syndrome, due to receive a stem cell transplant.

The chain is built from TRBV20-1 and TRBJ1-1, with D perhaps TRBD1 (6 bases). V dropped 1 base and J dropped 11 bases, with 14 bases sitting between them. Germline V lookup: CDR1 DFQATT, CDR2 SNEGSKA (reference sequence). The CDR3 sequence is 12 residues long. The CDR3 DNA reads TGCAGTGCTAGAGTCGAAGGGGGAACTGCTTTCTTT. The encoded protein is CSARVEGGTAFF.

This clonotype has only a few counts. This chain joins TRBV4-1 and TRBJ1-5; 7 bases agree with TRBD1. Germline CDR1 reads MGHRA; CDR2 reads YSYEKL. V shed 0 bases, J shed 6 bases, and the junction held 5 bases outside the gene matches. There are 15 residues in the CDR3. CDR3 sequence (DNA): TGCGCCAGCAGCCAAGAACAGGGGTTGGCTCAGCCCCAGCATTTT. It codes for CASSQEQGLAQPQHF.

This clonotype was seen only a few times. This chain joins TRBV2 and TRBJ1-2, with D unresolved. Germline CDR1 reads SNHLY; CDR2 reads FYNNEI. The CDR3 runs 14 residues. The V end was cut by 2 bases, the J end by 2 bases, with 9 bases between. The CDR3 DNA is TGTGCCAGCAGTGAAAGTTGGTTGAACTATGGCTACACCTTC. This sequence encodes CASSESWLNYGYTF. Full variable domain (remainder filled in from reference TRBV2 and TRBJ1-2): EPEVTQTPSHQVTQMGQEVILRCVPISNHLYFYWYRQILGQKVEFLVSFYNNEISEKSEIFDDQFSVERPDGSNFTLKIRSTKLEDSAMYFCASSESWLNYGYTFGSGTRLTVV.

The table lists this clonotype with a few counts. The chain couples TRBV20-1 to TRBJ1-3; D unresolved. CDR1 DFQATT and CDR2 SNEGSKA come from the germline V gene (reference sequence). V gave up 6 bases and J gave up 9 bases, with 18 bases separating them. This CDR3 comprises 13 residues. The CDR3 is CSATPTRLGTIYF. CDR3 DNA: TGCAGTGCAACCCCGACGAGGCTCGGCACCATATATTTT.

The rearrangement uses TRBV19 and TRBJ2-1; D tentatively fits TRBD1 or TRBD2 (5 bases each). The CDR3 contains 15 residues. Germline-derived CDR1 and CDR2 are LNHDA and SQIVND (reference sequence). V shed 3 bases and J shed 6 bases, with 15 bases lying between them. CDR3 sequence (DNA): TGTGCCAGTAGTATGCTTATGGGGGAACCCAATGAGCAGTTCTTC. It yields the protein CASSMLMGEPNEQFF.

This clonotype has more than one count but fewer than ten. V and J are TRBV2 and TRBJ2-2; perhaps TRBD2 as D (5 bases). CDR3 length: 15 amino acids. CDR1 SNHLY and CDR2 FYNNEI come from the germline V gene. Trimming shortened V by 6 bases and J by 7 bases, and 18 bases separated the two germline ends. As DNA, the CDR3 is TGTGCCAGCAGGGCCGTGGCGGACCGGGGCGGGGAGCTGTTTTTT. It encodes CASRAVADRGGELFF.

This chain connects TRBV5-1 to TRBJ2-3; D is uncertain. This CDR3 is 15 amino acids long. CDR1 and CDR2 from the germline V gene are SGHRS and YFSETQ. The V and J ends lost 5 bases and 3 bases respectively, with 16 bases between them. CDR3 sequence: CASRAKPAFTDTQYF. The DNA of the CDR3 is TGCGCCAGCAGAGCTAAGCCAGCATTTACAGATACGCAGTATTTT.

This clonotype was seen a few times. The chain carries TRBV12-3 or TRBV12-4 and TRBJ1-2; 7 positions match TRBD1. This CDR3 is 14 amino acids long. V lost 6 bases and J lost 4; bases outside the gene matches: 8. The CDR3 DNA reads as TGTGCCAGCAGCCTCAGAGGGACAGTCTATGGCTACACCTTC. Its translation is CASSLRGTVYGYTF.

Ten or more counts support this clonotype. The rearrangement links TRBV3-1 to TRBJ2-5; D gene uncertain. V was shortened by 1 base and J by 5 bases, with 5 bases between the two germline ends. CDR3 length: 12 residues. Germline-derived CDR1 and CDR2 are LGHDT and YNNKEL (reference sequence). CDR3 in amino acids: CASSQGRETQYF. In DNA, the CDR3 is TGTGCCAGCAGCCAAGGACGTGAGACCCAGTACTTC.

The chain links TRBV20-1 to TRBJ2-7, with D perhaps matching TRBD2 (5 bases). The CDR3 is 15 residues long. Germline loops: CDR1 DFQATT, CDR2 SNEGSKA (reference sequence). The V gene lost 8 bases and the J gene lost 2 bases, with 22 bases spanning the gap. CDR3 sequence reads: CSSGVPFGAAYEQYF. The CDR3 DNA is TGCAGTTCCGGGGTGCCTTTTGGAGCGGCCTACGAGCAGTACTTC.

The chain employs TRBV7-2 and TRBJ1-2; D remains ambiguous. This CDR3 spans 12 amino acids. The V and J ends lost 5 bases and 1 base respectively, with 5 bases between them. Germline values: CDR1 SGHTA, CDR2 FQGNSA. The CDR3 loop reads CASSRYNYGYTF. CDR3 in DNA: TGTGCCAGCAGCCGATATAACTATGGCTACACCTTC.

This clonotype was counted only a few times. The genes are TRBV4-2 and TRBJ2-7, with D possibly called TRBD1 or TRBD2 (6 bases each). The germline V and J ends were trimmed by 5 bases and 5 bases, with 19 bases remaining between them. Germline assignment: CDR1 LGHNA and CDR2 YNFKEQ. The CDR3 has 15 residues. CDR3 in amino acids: CASSDLGGSRHEQYF. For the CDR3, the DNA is TGTGCCAGCAGCGATTTAGGGGGGAGTCGGCACGAGCAGTACTTC.

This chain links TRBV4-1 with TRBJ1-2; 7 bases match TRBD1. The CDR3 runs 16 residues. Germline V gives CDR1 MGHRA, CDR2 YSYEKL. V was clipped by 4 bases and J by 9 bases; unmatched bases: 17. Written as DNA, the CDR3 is TGCGCCAGCAGCCGTGAACAGGGGAGAGTAGATTCAAGCTACACCTTC. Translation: CASSREQGRVDSSYTF.

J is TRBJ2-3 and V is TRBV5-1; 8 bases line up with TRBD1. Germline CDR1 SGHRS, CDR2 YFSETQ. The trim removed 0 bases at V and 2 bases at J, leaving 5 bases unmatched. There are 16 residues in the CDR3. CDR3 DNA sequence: TGCGCCAGCAGCTTGGAACCCAGGGGGCACACAGATACGCAGTATTTT. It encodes CASSLEPRGHTDTQYF.

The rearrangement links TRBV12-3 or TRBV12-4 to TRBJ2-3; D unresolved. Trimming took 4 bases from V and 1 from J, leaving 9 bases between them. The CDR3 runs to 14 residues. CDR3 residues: CASSSPAGTDTQYF. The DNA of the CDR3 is TGTGCCAGCAGTTCCCCCGCCGGCACAGATACGCAGTATTTT.

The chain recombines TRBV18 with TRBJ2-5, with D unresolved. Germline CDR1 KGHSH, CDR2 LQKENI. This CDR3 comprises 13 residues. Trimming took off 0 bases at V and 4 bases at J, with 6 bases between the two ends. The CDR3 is CASSPPMRETQYF. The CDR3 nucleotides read TGTGCCAGCTCACCACCGATGAGAGAGACCCAGTACTTC.

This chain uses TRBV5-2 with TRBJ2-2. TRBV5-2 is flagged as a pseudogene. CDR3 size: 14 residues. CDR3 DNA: TGTGCCAGCAATCGATGGGGAAACACCGGGGAGCTGTTTTTT. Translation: CASNRWGNTGELFF.

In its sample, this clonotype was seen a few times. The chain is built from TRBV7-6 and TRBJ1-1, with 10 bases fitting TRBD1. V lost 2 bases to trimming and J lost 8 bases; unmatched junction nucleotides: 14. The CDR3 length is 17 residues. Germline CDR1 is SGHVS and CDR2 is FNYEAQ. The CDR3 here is CASSLPRRDRGDSEAFF. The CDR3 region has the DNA TGTGCCAGCAGCTTACCCCGCCGGGACAGGGGTGATTCAGAAGCTTTCTTT.